Below are 13 T cell receptor beta chains sequenced from a single sample in a study of CD8+ T cells in alopecia areata. Reverse transcription of extracted RNA yielded cDNA, which provided the sequencing template. The table came from immunoSEQ multiplex PCR; TCRdb's copy has only in-frame clones and leaves some out. The sample consists of fewer than 7,500 clones, 50% to 75% of them appearing once. The investigators collected lesional scalp punch biopsies and peripheral blood from alopecia areata patients. The sample here was skin, taken at week 0. The receptors originated from a human donor with alopecia areata.

The chain is built from TRBV7-2 and TRBJ2-7; D is perhaps TRBD2 (5 bases). The CDR3 sequence is 16 residues long. V was shortened by 5 bases and J by 0 bases, with 17 bases between the two germline ends. The germline gives CDR1 SGHTA, CDR2 FQGNSA. In DNA form, the CDR3 reads TGTGCCAGCAGCGGAGGTTCCTGGCAGAGCTCCTACGAGCAGTACTTC. Translating gives CASSGGSWQSSYEQYF.

On this clone itself: This may arise from a read error, as a much more abundant clone is one base away. The rearrangement joins TRBV2 to TRBJ2-3; D gene uncertain. CDR1 is SNHLY, CDR2 FYNNEI, per germline. The CDR3 loop spans 12 amino acids. The ends were cut back, 4 bases at V and 10 bases at J, with 12 bases in the middle. The CDR3 bases are TGTGCCAGCAGTGTGACCAAGTCGGCGCAGTATTTT. Residues: CASSVTKSAQYF.

The chain carries TRBV7-2 and TRBJ1-3, with TRBD1 as a possible D gene (5 bases). The V gene lost 3 bases and the J gene lost 0 bases, with 12 bases spanning the gap. The CDR3 is 16 residues long. Germline CDR1 and CDR2: SGHTA and FQGNSA. CDR3 protein: CASSFAPRDSGNTIYF. CDR3 sequence (DNA): TGTGCCAGCAGCTTTGCCCCCAGGGACTCTGGAAACACCATATATTTT.

The genes are TRBV7-9 and TRBJ1-6, with 9 bases matching TRBD1. In germline, CDR1 is SEHNR, CDR2 FQNEAQ (reference sequence). Unmatched junction bases numbered 9, after V lost 5 bases and J lost 10 bases. This CDR3 contains 15 residues. This CDR3 is CASSARGTGHSPLHF. CDR3 bases: TGTGCCAGCAGCGCCCGAGGGACAGGGCACTCACCCCTCCACTTT.

The CDR3 here is CASSPPAGGSYNEQFF. CDR3 bases: TGCGCCAGCAGCCCGCCAGCGGGAGGCTCCTACAATGAGCAGTTCTTC. The chain employs TRBV5-1 and TRBJ2-1, with 9 bases aligning to TRBD2. This CDR3 has 16 residues. Germline-derived CDR1 and CDR2 are SGHRS and YFSETQ. J gave up 0 bases and V 4 bases, and 5 bases lay outside the gene matches.

About this clone: Germline is not matched at one junction end, which may reflect a read error. Other DNA sequences in the sample encode the same CDR3. This sequence joins TRBV7-8 and TRBJ2-1; D is unresolved. CDR3 length equals 15 residues. Germline CDR1 reads SGHVS; CDR2 reads FQNEAQ. CDR3 region: CASSLEGNSYNEQFF. CDR3 coding DNA: TGTGCCAGCAGCTTAGAAGGCAACTCCTACAACGAGCAGTTCTTC.

The rearrangement links TRBV9 to TRBJ2-1; D possibly corresponds to TRBD2 (5 bases). The germline gives CDR1 SGDLS, CDR2 YYNGEE. V was shortened by 0 bases and J by 6 bases, with 10 bases between the two germline ends. The CDR3 length is 14 residues. As DNA, the CDR3 is TGTGCCAGCAGCGTAGTCGGGGTTGGCAATGAGCAGTTCTTC. Protein sequence: CASSVVGVGNEQFF.

The chain links TRBV6-5 to TRBJ2-3; 8 bases are a match to TRBD2. Germline V gives CDR1 MNHEY, CDR2 SVGAGI. The CDR3 runs 15 residues. V gave up 0 bases and J gave up 4 bases; unmatched junction bases: 3. Here the CDR3 reads CASSYSAGGADTQYF. The CDR3 DNA sequence: TGTGCCAGCAGTTACTCTGCGGGGGGCGCAGATACGCAGTATTTT.

V is TRBV5-1 and J is TRBJ2-3; 7 positions agree with TRBD2. The CDR3 covers 15 residues. The germline V gene has CDR1 SGHRS and CDR2 YFSETQ. The trim removed 2 bases at V and 5 bases at J, leaving 8 bases unmatched. CDR3 sequence reads: CASSFEGGQGDTQYF. CDR3 in DNA: TGCGCCAGCAGCTTCGAGGGAGGGCAAGGAGATACGCAGTATTTT. Full variable domain (remainder filled in from reference TRBV5-1 and TRBJ2-3): KAGVTQTPRYLIKTRGQQVTLSCSPISGHRSVSWYQQTPGQGLQFLFEYFSETQRNKGNFPGRFSGRQFSNSRSEMNVSTLELGDSALYLCASSFEGGQGDTQYFGPGTRLTVL.

This clone has a handful of counts. The rearrangement links TRBV7-9 to TRBJ2-7; 8 nucleotides line up with TRBD2. Germline V lookup: CDR1 SEHNR, CDR2 FQNEAQ (reference sequence). V was clipped by 2 bases and J by 2 bases; unmatched bases: 8. The CDR3 is 16 residues long. CDR3 sequence: CASSLQGSGNPYEQYF. The CDR3 DNA is TGTGCCAGCAGCTTACAAGGTAGCGGGAACCCCTACGAGCAGTACTTC.

The gene calls are TRBV7-2 and TRBJ2-5; D is possibly TRBD1 (5 bases). CDR1 is SGHTA, CDR2 FQGNSA, per germline. V lost 0 bases to trimming and J lost 2 bases, with 22 bases between them. There are 19 residues in the CDR3. This CDR3 is CASSLAIAWGRADQETQYF. The CDR3 coding sequence is TGTGCCAGCAGCTTAGCCATAGCATGGGGCAGGGCTGATCAAGAGACCCAGTACTTC. Full variable domain (remainder filled in from reference TRBV7-2 and TRBJ2-5): GAGVSQSPSNKVTEKGKDVELRCDPISGHTALYWYRQSLGQGLEFLIYFQGNSAPDKSGLPSDRFSAERTGGSVSTLTIQRTQQEDSAVYLCASSLAIAWGRADQETQYFGPGTRLLVL.

A few counts support this clone. The chain joins TRBV15 to TRBJ2-5; maybe TRBD1 (6 bases). The germline CDR1 and CDR2 sequences are LNHNV and YYDKDF (reference sequence). The CDR3 length is 13 residues. Trimming shortened V by 3 bases and J by 4 bases, and 9 bases separated the two germline ends. The CDR3 DNA is TGTGCCACCAGCAGCAGGGGTGCAGAGACCCAGTACTTC. Protein sequence: CATSSRGAETQYF. Supplemented by reference TRBV15 and TRBJ2-5, the full variable domain reads DAMVIQNPRYQVTQFGKPVTLSCSQTLNHNVMYWYQQKSSQAPKLLFHYYDKDFNNEADTPDNFQSRRPNTSFCFLDIRSPGLGDTAMYLCATSSRGAETQYFGPGTRLLVL.

This clone has a handful of counts. This chain links TRBV15 with TRBJ2-1, with 8 bases fitting TRBD2. V lost 3 bases to trimming and J lost 3 bases; unmatched junction nucleotides: 13. Germline CDR1 is LNHNV and CDR2 is YYDKDF (reference sequence). The CDR3 runs 18 residues. The CDR3 DNA sequence: TGTGCCACCAGCAGCCCCTGGCGGGGGGAGAGGCTCTACAATGAGCAGTTCTTC. Its protein is CATSSPWRGERLYNEQFF.